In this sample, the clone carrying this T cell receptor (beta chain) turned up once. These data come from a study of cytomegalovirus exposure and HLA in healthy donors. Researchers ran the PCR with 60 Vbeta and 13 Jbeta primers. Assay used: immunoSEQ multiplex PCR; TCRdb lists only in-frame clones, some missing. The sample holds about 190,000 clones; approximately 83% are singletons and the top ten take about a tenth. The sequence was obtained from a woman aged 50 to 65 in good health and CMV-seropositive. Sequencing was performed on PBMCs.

The CDR3 coding sequence is TGTGCCAGCTCACCCTCCAGCGGGGCAAACACTGAAGCTTTCTTT. This sequence encodes CASSPSSGANTEAFF. The V gene is TRBV18, the J gene TRBJ1-1; tentative D call: TRBD1 (5 bases). CDR1 is KGHSH, CDR2 LQKENI, per germline. The CDR3 is made up of 15 amino acids. With 3 bases removed from V and 2 bases from J, the gap between germline ends came to 13 bases.